This TCR beta chain stems from a study of technical replicates of blood from four donors. CDR3 size: 15 residues. V shed 5 bases and J shed 0 bases, with 10 bases lying between them. Per the germline V gene, CDR1 is SGHVS and CDR2 is FQNEAQ. The repertoire was sequenced with immunoSEQ multiplex PCR; TCRdb's copy has only in-frame clones and lacks some. The profile shows approximately 88,000 clones, just over 95% of them singletons. The source is a human donor in good health. Sample: T cells isolated from PBMCs. The rearrangement joins TRBV7-8 to TRBJ1-4; D gene ambiguous. CDR3 in amino acids: CASSENPATNEKLFF. The CDR3 nucleotides are TGTGCCAGCAGCGAGAACCCCGCAACTAATGAAAAACTGTTTTTT.